Listed below are T cell receptor beta chains from one sample, sequenced in a study of T cell responses to AZD1222 COVID-19 vaccine. Generated by immunoSEQ multiplex PCR, the TCRdb table keeps only in-frame clones and is missing some. The sample shows 130,000 to 150,000 clones, 85% to 90% of them seen only once. Sequencing used peripheral blood, obtained 28 days after the second AZD1222 dose. The receptors stem from an adult who received the AZD1222 COVID-19 vaccine. Both conserved end residues are part of each CDR3. The order of the fields is D gene, V gene, clone size, J gene, CDR3 protein, CDR3 DNA. D genes are given only for firm matches. A clone size is listed for some rows: how often the clone was seen (once, few, many), or a class if it is expanded.

D: -
V: TRBV7-2
size: -
J: TRBJ2-5
CDR3: CASSSVDQETQYF
DNA: TGTGCCAGCAGCTCAGTGGATCAAGAGACCCAGTACTTC

D: -
V: TRBV11-3
size: -
J: TRBJ2-3
CDR3: CASSLAPGVSTDTQYF
DNA: TGTGCCAGCAGCTTAGCCCCGGGGGTTTCCACAGATACGCAGTATTTT

D: -
V: TRBV5-4
size: -
J: TRBJ1-6
CDR3: CASSLTRVQNSPLHF
DNA: TGTGCCAGCAGCTTGACGAGGGTTCAGAATTCACCCCTCCACTTT

D: -
V: TRBV27
size: -
J: TRBJ1-5
CDR3: CASSLQGLNQPQHF
DNA: TGTGCCAGCAGCCTACAGGGCCTCAATCAGCCCCAGCATTTT

D: -
V: TRBV23-1
size: -
J: TRBJ1-1
CDR3: CACTGEAFF
DNA: TGCGCCTGTACAGGGGAAGCTTTCTTT

D: TRBD1
V: TRBV7-2
size: -
J: TRBJ1-6
CDR3: CASSTVPGQVGSPLHF
DNA: TGTGCCAGCAGCACGGTCCCGGGACAGGTCGGCTCACCCCTCCACTTT

D: -
V: TRBV11-2
size: -
J: TRBJ2-3
CDR3: CASSFTSGTDTQYF
DNA: TGTGCCAGCAGCTTTACGTCAGGCACAGATACGCAGTATTTT

D: -
V: TRBV3-1/TRBV3-2
size: -
J: TRBJ2-1
CDR3: CASSPPERRRLSYNEQFF
DNA: TGTGCCAGCAGCCCACCGGAGCGGCGGCGACTCTCCTACAATGAGCAGTTCTTC

D: -
V: TRBV2
size: few
J: TRBJ1-2
CDR3: CAATWADYGYTF
DNA: TGTGCCGCTACTTGGGCGGACTATGGCTACACCTTC

D: -
V: TRBV7-2
size: -
J: TRBJ1-1
CDR3: CASSLSGANTEAFF
DNA: TGTGCCAGCAGCTTAAGTGGGGCGAACACTGAAGCTTTCTTT

D: -
V: TRBV6-5
size: -
J: TRBJ1-1
CDR3: CASTRPPGVNTEAFF
DNA: TGTGCCAGCACCCGCCCCCCAGGAGTGAACACTGAAGCTTTCTTT

D: -
V: TRBV3-1/TRBV3-2
size: -
J: TRBJ2-1
CDR3: CASSQDTSSYNEQFF
DNA: TGTGCCAGCAGCCAAGACACCAGCTCCTACAATGAGCAGTTCTTC

D: -
V: TRBV12-5
size: -
J: TRBJ1-2
CDR3: CASGLGGIQELGGYTF
DNA: TGTGCTAGTGGTTTGGGGGGGATACAGGAGCTTGGTGGCTACACCTTC

D: -
V: TRBV28
size: -
J: TRBJ2-7
CDR3: CASSFNRAYEQYF
DNA: TGTGCCAGCAGTTTCAACAGGGCCTACGAGCAGTACTTC

D: -
V: TRBV5-6
size: -
J: TRBJ1-6
CDR3: CASSLETGLNSPLHF
DNA: TGTGCCAGCAGCTTGGAGACGGGGCTTAATTCACCCCTCCACTTT

D: -
V: TRBV25-1
size: once
J: TRBJ2-7
CDR3: CASRARTGAYEQYF
DNA: TGTGCCAGCAGGGCTCGAACGGGTGCCTACGAGCAGTACTTC